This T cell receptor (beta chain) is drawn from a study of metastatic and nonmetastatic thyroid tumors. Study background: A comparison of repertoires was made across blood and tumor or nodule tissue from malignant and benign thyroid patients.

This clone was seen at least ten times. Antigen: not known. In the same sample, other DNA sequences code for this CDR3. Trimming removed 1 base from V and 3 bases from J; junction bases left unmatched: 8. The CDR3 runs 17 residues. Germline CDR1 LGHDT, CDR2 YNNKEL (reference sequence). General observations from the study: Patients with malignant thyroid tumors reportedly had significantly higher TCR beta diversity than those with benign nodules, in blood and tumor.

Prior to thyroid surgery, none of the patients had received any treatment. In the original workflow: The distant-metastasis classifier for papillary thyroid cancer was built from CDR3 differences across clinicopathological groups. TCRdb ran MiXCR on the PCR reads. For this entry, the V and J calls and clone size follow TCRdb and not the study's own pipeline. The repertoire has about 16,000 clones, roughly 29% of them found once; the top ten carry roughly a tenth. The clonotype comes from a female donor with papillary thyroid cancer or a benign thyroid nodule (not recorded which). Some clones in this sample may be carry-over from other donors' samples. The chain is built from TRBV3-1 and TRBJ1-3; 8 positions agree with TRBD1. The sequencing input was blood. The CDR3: CASSQAVAGGSGNTIYF. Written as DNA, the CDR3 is TGTGCCAGCAGCCAAGCGGTTGCAGGGGGCAGTGGAAACACCATATATTTT.